This T cell receptor beta chain was identified during a study of shared clonotypes between healthy human individuals. The overall study: The study used three CD4 naive, three CD4 memory, two CD8 naive and one CD8 memory plate per donor.

Sequencing was at deep level. Measured with immunoSEQ multiplex PCR; TCRdb has only the in-frame clones, and not every one. The sample contains about a million clones, approximately 76% of which appear only once. Study-wide points: Approximately 5.1% was the fraction of naive CD4 clonotypes found shared across a handful of donors. Non-shared clonotypes showed lower generation probabilities than clonotypes common to all four donors.

Germline V gene sequence: CDR1 SGHTA, CDR2 FQGNSA. The V end lost 5 bases, the J end lost 4 bases, and 14 bases lay between the germline ends. There are 14 residues in the CDR3. A note on this clone: Its antigen is unidentified.

The receptor was isolated from a man between 18 and 35 years old in good health. The specimen was memory CD4+ T cells sorted from blood. Subset of the sample: CD45RA-negative fraction. The rearrangement links TRBV7-2 to TRBJ1-1, with D perhaps matching TRBD1 (5 bases). This CDR3 reads CASSLYLRGTEAFF. In DNA form, the CDR3 reads TGTGCCAGCAGCCTGTACCTGAGGGGCACTGAAGCTTTCTTT. Full variable domain (outside the CDR3, taken from reference TRBV7-2 and TRBJ1-1): GAGVSQSPSNKVTEKGKDVELRCDPISGHTALYWYRQSLGQGLEFLIYFQGNSAPDKSGLPSDRFSAERTGGSVSTLTIQRTQQEDSAVYLCASSLYLRGTEAFFGQGTRLTVV.